This TCR beta chain appears in the sequencing data of a study of CD8 T cells in ankylosing spondylitis. This clonotype occurred a few times. Its antigen is not known. This CDR3 comprises 16 residues. V trimming: 0 bases; J trimming: 4 bases; junction bases outside the gene matches: 3. CDR1 is SGHRS and CDR2 is YFSETQ in the germline V gene. Study conclusions and caveats: Seemingly distinctive of ankylosing spondylitis blood was a TCR beta motif formed by eight highly homologous variants. Disease-linked clones had a CD8+ phenotype and relatively low frequency in peripheral blood. Previously reported in reactive arthritis synovial fluid and blood were some of the motif variants. Reportedly, matched ankylosing spondylitis synovial fluid was significantly enriched for disease-linked clones.

Each TCR beta library was made by quantitative 5'-RACE that incorporated molecular barcodes. MiXCR, applied by TCRdb to the 5' RACE reads, yields one record per CDR3 protein. The sample contains roughly 450,000 distinct CDR3 sequences, approximately 26% of which appear only once. This clonotype originated in a male donor with ankylosing spondylitis. J is TRBJ2-2 and V is TRBV5-1; TRBD2 matches at 10 bases. Sequenced sample: blood, either unsorted or a sorted T cell fraction (not recorded which). CDR3: CASSLASGRATGELFF. DNA for the CDR3: TGCGCCAGCAGCTTGGCTAGCGGGAGAGCCACCGGGGAGCTGTTTTTT.